Sequencing of this TCR beta chain was carried out in a study of cytomegalovirus exposure and HLA in healthy donors. The PCR had 60 Vbeta and 13 Jbeta primers. Measured with immunoSEQ multiplex PCR; TCRdb has only the in-frame clones, and not every one. The table has roughly 120,000 clones, under 80% seen once. The length of the CDR3 is 14 residues. In germline, CDR1 is MNHEY, CDR2 SMNVEV (reference sequence). V lost 8 bases and J lost 7, with 15 bases in between. Notes on this clone: Its antigen is currently unknown.

Study results and limitations: With high specificity and sensitivity, the classifier reportedly diagnosed cytomegalovirus status. A later analysis reportedly found fewer N-insertions in an Asian-associated ancestry cluster than the roughly 670-donor mean.

Input material: PBMCs. The clonotype comes from a woman in her 50s in good health and CMV-seropositive. The chain has TRBV27 and TRBJ1-6; tentative D call: TRBD1 (5 bases). DNA of the CDR3: TGTGCCAGCTGGGAACCAGGGATGAATTCACCCCTCCACTTT. It specifies CASWEPGMNSPLHF.